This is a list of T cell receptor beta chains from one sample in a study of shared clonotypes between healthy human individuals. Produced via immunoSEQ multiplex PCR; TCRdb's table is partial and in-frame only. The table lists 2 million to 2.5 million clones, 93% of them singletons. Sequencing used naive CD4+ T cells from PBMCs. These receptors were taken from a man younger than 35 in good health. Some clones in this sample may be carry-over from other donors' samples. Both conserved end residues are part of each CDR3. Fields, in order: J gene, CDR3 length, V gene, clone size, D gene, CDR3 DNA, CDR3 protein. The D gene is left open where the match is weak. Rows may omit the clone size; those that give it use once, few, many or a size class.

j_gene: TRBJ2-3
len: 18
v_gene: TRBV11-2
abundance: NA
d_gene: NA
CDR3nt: TGTGCCAGCAGCTTAGAGTCATGGTCCCTCCTAGGCACAGATACGCAGTATTTT
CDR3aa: CASSLESWSLLGTDTQYF

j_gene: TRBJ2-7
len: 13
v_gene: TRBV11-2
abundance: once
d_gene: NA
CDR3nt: TGTGCCAGCAGCTCCCACGGGGACTACGAGCAGTACTTC
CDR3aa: CASSSHGDYEQYF

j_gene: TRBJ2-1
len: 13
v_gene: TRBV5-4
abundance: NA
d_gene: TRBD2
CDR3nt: TGTGCCGCGCGGGGACTAGCGAACAATGAGCAGTTCTTC
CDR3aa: CAARGLANNEQFF

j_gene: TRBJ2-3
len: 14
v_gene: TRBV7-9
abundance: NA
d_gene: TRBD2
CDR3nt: TGTGCCAGCAGCTTAGGACTAGCGGCAGATACGCAGTATTTT
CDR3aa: CASSLGLAADTQYF

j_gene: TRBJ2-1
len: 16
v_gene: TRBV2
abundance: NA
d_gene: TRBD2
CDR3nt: TGTGCCAGCAGCTCGCGACTAGCGGGAGCCTACAATGAGCAGTTCTTC
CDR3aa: CASSSRLAGAYNEQFF

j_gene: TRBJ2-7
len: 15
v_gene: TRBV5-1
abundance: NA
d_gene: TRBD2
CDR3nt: TGCGCCAGCAGCTTGGAGGGACTAGAGATCTACGAGCAGTACTTC
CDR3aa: CASSLEGLEIYEQYF

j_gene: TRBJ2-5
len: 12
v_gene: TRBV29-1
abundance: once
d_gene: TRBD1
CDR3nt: TGCAGCACGGGACAGGGAAAAGAGACCCAGTACTTC
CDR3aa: CSTGQGKETQYF

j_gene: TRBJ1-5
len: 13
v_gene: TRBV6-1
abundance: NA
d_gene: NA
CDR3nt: TGTGCCAGCAGTGAGGGGCAGTATCAGCCCCAGCATTTT
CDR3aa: CASSEGQYQPQHF

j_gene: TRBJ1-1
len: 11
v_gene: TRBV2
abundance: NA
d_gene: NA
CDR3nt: TGTGCCAGCAGTGAAACAGGTGGAGCTTTCTTT
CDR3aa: CASSETGGAFF

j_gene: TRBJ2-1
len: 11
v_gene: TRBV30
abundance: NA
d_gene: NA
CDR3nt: TGTGCCTGGAGTGGTAACGAATTGGTGTTCTTC
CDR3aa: CAWSGNELVFF

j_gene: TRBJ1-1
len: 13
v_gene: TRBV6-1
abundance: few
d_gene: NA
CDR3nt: TGTGCCACTACACAAGAGGGGAACACTGAAGCTTTCTTT
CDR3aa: CATTQEGNTEAFF

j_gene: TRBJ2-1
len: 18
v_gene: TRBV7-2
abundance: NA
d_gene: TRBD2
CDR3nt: TGTGCCAGCAGCTTAGGCATTTCTAGACTAGCGGGAGTTCGAGAGCAGTTCTTC
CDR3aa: CASSLGISRLAGVREQFF

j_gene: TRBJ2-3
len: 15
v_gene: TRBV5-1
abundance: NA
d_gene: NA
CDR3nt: TGCGCCAGCACCTACACTGGGGTCGGGACAGATACGCAGTATTTT
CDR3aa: CASTYTGVGTDTQYF

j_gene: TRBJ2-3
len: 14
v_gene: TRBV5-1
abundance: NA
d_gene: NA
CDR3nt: TGCGCCAGCAGCCGGGACGGTAGCACAGATACGCAGTATTTT
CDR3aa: CASSRDGSTDTQYF

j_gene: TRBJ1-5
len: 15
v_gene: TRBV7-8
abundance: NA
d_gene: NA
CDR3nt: TGTGCCAGCAGCTTAAACAGGGCCCTAAATCAGCCCCAGCATTTT
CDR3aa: CASSLNRALNQPQHF

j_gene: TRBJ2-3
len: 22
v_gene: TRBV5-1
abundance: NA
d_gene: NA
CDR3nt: TGCGCCAGCGGATCCCCGAGGTTTTCTTACGGGAGTTCTCGCTATATCACAGATACGCAGTATTTT
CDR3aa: CASGSPRFSYGSSRYITDTQYF

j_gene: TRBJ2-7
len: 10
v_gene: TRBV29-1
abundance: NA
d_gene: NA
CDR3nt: TGCAGCGTTGGAAGTTACGAGCAGTACTTC
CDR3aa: CSVGSYEQYF

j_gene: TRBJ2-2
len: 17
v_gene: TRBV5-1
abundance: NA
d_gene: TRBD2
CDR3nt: TGCGCCAGCAGCTCACTAGCGGGAGGACCGAACACCGGGGAGCTGTTTTTT
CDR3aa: CASSSLAGGPNTGELFF

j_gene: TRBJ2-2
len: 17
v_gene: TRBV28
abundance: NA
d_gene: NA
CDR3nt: TGTGCCAGCAGTTTGACTGGACGGAAGGGGAACACCGGGGAGCTGTTTTTT
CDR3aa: CASSLTGRKGNTGELFF

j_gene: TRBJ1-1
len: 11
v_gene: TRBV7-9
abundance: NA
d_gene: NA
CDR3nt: TGTGCCAGCAGCGCAGGTCAGATAGCTTTCTTT
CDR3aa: CASSAGQIAFF

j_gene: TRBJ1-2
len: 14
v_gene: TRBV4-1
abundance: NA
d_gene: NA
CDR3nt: TGCGCCAGCAGCCTTCCGGGGGGCCGCTATGGCTACACCTTC
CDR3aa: CASSLPGGRYGYTF

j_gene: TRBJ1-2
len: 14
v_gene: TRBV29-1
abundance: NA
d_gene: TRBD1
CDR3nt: TGCAGCGTTGGCGCAGGGGGCCTTGACTATGGCTACACCTTC
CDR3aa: CSVGAGGLDYGYTF

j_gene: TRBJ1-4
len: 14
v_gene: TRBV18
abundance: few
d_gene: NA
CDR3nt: TGTGCCAGCTCACCACAGTCTCTGAATGAAAAACTGTTTTTT
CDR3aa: CASSPQSLNEKLFF

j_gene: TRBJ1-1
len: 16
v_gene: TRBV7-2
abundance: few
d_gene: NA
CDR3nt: TGTGCCAGCAGCCAGACTTTGGACATCGGGAACACTGAAGCTTTCTTT
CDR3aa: CASSQTLDIGNTEAFF

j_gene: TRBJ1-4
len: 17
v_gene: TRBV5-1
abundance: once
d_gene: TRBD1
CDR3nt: TGCGCCAGCAGCTTGGTCCCAAAGGGACAGGGAGAGGAAAAACTGTTTTTT
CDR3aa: CASSLVPKGQGEEKLFF

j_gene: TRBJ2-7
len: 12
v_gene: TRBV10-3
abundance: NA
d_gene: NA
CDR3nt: TGTGCCAGCGAGGGGAACTCCTACGAGCAGTACTTC
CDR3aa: CASEGNSYEQYF

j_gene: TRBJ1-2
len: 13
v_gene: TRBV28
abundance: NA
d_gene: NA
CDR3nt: TGTGCCAGCAGTGTAGGGAGATACTATGGCTACACCTTC
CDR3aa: CASSVGRYYGYTF

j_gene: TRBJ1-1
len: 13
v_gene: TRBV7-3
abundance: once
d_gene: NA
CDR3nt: TGTGCCAGCAGCCCTCCCCGGGGCAGGGAGGCTTTCTTT
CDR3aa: CASSPPRGREAFF

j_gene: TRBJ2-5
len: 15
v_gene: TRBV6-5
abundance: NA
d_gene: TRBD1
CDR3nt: TGTGCCAGCAGTTACTCGGGACAGGGGAAAGAGACCCAGTACTTC
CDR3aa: CASSYSGQGKETQYF

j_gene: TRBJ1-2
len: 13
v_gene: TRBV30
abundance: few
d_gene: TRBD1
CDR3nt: TGTGCCTGGAGTTCGACAGGGACGTATGGCTACACCTTC
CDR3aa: CAWSSTGTYGYTF

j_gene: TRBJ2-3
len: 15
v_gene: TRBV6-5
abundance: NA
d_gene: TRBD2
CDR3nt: TGTGCCAGCAGTTTTAGCGGGAGGGGGACAGATACGCAGTATTTT
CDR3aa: CASSFSGRGTDTQYF

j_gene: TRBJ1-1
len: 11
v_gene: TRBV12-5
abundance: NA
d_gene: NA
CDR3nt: TGTGCTAGTGGCCTAGGACGCGAAGCTTTCTTT
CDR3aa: CASGLGREAFF

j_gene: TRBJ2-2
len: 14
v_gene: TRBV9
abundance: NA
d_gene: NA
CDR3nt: TGTGCCAGCAGCGTAGTAGGAGCCGCCGGGGAGCTGTTTTTT
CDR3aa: CASSVVGAAGELFF

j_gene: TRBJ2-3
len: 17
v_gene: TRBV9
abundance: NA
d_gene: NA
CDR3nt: TGTGCCAGCAGCGTAGTAGGAGGACCCAGAGGGTCAGATACGCAGTATTTT
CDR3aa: CASSVVGGPRGSDTQYF

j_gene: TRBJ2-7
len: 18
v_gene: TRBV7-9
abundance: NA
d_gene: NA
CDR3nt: TGTGCCAGCAGCTTAGTTCCTCTCACAAGCGGGTCTTCGTACGAGCAGTACTTC
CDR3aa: CASSLVPLTSGSSYEQYF

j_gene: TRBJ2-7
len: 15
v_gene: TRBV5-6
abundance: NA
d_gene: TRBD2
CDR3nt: TGTGCCAGCAGCCCCGGACTAGCGGGAAGCAGCGAGCAGTACTTC
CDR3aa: CASSPGLAGSSEQYF

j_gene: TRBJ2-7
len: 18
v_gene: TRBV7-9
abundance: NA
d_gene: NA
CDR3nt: TGTGCCAGCAGCTTAAAGGTGAAGGGGTCCGTTTCTAGGGACGAGCAGTACTTC
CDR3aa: CASSLKVKGSVSRDEQYF

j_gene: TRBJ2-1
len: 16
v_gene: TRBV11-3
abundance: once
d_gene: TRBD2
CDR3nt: TGTGCCAGCAGCTTAGGCGGGACTACCAATTACAATGAGCAGTTCTTC
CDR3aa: CASSLGGTTNYNEQFF

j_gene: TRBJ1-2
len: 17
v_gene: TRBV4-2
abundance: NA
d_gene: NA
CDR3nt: TGTGCCAGCAGCCAAGAGGGCATGGGGGGCGGTATCTATGGCTACACCTTC
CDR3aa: CASSQEGMGGGIYGYTF

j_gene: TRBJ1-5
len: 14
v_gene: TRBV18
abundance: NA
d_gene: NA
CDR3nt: TGTGCCAGCTCAGGGGGACGGAGCAATCAGCCCCAGCATTTT
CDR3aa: CASSGGRSNQPQHF

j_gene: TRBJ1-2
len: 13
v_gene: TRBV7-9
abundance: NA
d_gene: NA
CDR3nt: TGTGCCAGCAGCTTAGATGGCCTCTATGGCTACACCTTC
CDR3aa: CASSLDGLYGYTF

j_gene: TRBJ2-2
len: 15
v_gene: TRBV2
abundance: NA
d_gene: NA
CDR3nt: TGTGCCAGGGGCCCCCCGGGACACAACACCGGGGAGCTGTTTTTT
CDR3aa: CARGPPGHNTGELFF

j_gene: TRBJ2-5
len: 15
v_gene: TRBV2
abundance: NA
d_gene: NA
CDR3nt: TGTGCCAGCAGTGGAGGTCTAGGGGAGCTTGAGACCCAGTACTTC
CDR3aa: CASSGGLGELETQYF

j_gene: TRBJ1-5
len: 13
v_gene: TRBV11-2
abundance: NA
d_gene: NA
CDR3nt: TGTGCCAGCAGCTTAAACAGGGATCAGCCCCAGCATTTT
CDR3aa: CASSLNRDQPQHF

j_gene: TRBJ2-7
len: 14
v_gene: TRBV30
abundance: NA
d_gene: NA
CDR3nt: TGTGCCTGGAAGGGTGCGGGGGCCCAATACGAGCAGTACTTC
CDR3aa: CAWKGAGAQYEQYF

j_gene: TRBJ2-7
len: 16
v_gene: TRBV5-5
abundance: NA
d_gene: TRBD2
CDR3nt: TGTGCCAGCAGCTTGGCCTCAACTAGCGGGTCCTACGAGCAGTACTTC
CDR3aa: CASSLASTSGSYEQYF

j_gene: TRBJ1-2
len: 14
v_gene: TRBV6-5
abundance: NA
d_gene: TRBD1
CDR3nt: TGTGCCAGCAGTTACTCGAGGGACAGGCATGGCTACACCTTC
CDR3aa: CASSYSRDRHGYTF

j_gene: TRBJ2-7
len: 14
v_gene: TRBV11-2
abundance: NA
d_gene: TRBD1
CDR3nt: TGTGCCAGCAGCTCCAGGACAGGGGACTACGAGCAGTACTTC
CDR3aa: CASSSRTGDYEQYF